This T cell receptor beta chain is drawn from a study of blood T cell repertoires in COVID-19. Study-wide context: Acute and convalescent COVID-19 specimens originated in the United States, Italy and Spain. PBMCs, B-cell-depleted T cells, or T cells were the source of the cDNA or gDNA that made up the material.

CDR3 size: 15 residues. Trimming cost V 5 bases and J 10 bases; bases outside gene matches: 10. Germline V gene lookup returns CDR1 SGDLS and CDR2 YYNGEE. Under the authors' procedure: By means of reference gene primer amplification, nucleated cell counts were estimated. Clones were sequenced by immunoSEQ multiplex PCR, and TCRdb holds only the in-frame ones, with some missing. D and trimming come from the DNA, and the V and J calls and clone size come from that table. The data show about 290,000 clones, around four fifths seen once. The chain couples TRBV9 to TRBJ1-6; TRBD1 matches 9 bases. The sample consisted of peripheral blood. The origin of this receptor is a woman between 45 and 60 years old with active or convalescent COVID-19. As DNA, the CDR3 is TGTGCCAGCAGTCCAGGACAGGGGTCGGTCTCACCCCTCCACTTT. Its protein product is CASSPGQGSVSPLHF. Full variable domain (outside the CDR3, taken from reference TRBV9 and TRBJ1-6): DSGVTQTPKHLITATGQRVTLRCSPRSGDLSVYWYQQSLDQGLQFLIQYYNGEERAKGNILERFSAQQFPDLHSELNLSSLELGDSALYFCASSPGQGSVSPLHFGNGTRLTVT.